This TCR beta chain stems from a study of Ad26.COV2.S vaccination and SARS-CoV-2 variants. Study overall: The donor was enrolled in the Ad26.COV2.S arm of the COV1001 trial. Once or twice, 56 days apart, Ad26.COV2.S was delivered intramuscularly.

Using immunoSEQ multiplex PCR, the repertoire was profiled, and TCRdb retains in-frame clones only, with some absent. The table has 300,000 to 400,000 clones, roughly 90% seen once; the top ten hold roughly a tenth. Germline CDR1 reads SNHLY; CDR2 reads FYNNEI. The CDR3 totals 13 residues. V dropped 2 bases and J dropped 3 bases, with 8 bases sitting between them. Treatment described: 15 to 20 received Ad26.COV2.S at low or high dose, single or two shots; several received placebo; per-sample allocation not given. Day 63 following the first vaccine or placebo injection was when the samples were taken. This clone was picked up one time.

This TCR derives from a person between 18 and 60 years old who received the Ad26.COV2.S COVID-19 vaccine or a placebo. The rearrangement links TRBV2 to TRBJ2-7; D is unclear. The sequencing used peripheral blood, collected in a trial of Ad26.COV2.S vaccine versus placebo. CDR3 nucleotides: TGTGCCAGCAGTGAAATGGTCGTCTACGAGCAGTACTTC. It codes for CASSEMVVYEQYF. The complete variable domain, with remaining parts taken from reference TRBV2 and TRBJ2-7, reads EPEVTQTPSHQVTQMGQEVILRCVPISNHLYFYWYRQILGQKVEFLVSFYNNEISEKSEIFDDQFSVERPDGSNFTLKIRSTKLEDSAMYFCASSEMVVYEQYFGPGTRLTVT.